Listed below are T cell receptor beta chains from one sample, sequenced in a study of shared clonotypes between healthy human individuals. TCRdb's copy holds only in-frame clones and misses some; the assay was immunoSEQ multiplex PCR. Found here are approximately 2,000,000 clones, roughly 92% of them singletons; the top ten hold 0.3% to 0.4%. Sequencing input: naive CD4+ T cells from PBMCs. Receptors were obtained from a man aged 18 to 29 in good health. Some clones in this sample may be carry-over from other donors' samples. CDR3s include the opening cysteine and the closing phenylalanine or tryptophan. A D gene is named only where the DNA matches it firmly. A row's size may be missing; if present it is once, few, many or a size class.

abundance | j_gene | v_gene | d_gene | CDR3nt | CDR3aa
- | TRBJ2-4 | TRBV18 | - | TGTGCCAGCTCACTTGGGACGGCGGACATTCAGTACTTC | CASSLGTADIQYF
- | TRBJ1-5 | TRBV28 | - | TGTGCCAACCAACCGGACTTTAATCAGCCCCAGCATTTT | CANQPDFNQPQHF
few | TRBJ1-1 | TRBV27 | - | TGTGCCAGCAGCCAGGGCCGGGGGAGGAACACTGAAGCTTTCTTT | CASSQGRGRNTEAFF
- | TRBJ2-3 | TRBV7-3 | TRBD2 | TGTGCCAGCAGCCCTTTAGCGGGATCCACAGATACGCAGTATTTT | CASSPLAGSTDTQYF
- | TRBJ1-4 | TRBV11-2 | - | TGTGCCAGCAGCTTATTTAGTTTGTCAGCTGAAAAACTGTTTTTT | CASSLFSLSAEKLFF
- | TRBJ1-2 | TRBV4-1 | TRBD1 | TGCGCCAGCAGCCACTCTGGACAGGACTATGGCTACACCTTC | CASSHSGQDYGYTF
- | TRBJ2-1 | TRBV19 | TRBD2 | TGTGCCAGTAGTATAGAAGCACTAGCGATAGAGCAGTTCTTC | CASSIEALAIEQFF
- | TRBJ2-1 | TRBV6-5 | TRBD2 | TGTGCCAGCAGCACACTAGCGGGAGACTACAATGAGCAGTTCTTC | CASSTLAGDYNEQFF
- | TRBJ2-1 | TRBV6-6 | TRBD2 | TGTGCCAGCAGTCACGGGGGGGAGCCCCCCAATGAGCAGTTCTTC | CASSHGGEPPNEQFF
- | TRBJ2-5 | TRBV2 | TRBD1 | TGTGCCAGCAGTGGGTCGGTACCAGGGACAGGGAGTTTAAAGACCCAGTACTTC | CASSGSVPGTGSLKTQYF
- | TRBJ1-1 | TRBV7-9 | - | TGTGCCAGCAGCTTAGATCTGGGGCTAGTGGGAAACACTGAAGCTTTCTTT | CASSLDLGLVGNTEAFF
- | TRBJ2-1 | TRBV28 | - | TGTGCCAGCAGTTTACTCGGCGATGAGCAGTTCTTC | CASSLLGDEQFF
- | TRBJ1-1 | TRBV6-1 | TRBD1 | TGTGCCAGCAGTGGGTGGACAGGGAACACTGAAGCTTTCTTT | CASSGWTGNTEAFF
- | TRBJ1-4 | TRBV6-1 | - | TGTGCCAGCAGTGAAGTCGGCTGGGGGGGTAATGAAAAACTGTTTTTT | CASSEVGWGGNEKLFF
- | TRBJ1-5 | TRBV19 | - | TGTGCCACGAAACGGACAGTCGTCAATCAGCCCCAGCATTTT | CATKRTVVNQPQHF
- | TRBJ1-4 | TRBV9 | TRBD1 | TGTGCCAGCAGCGCGGGACAGGGAGGAGAAAAACTGTTTTTT | CASSAGQGGEKLFF
- | TRBJ1-1 | TRBV19 | TRBD1 | TGTGCCAGCAACGACCTCGGACAGGGGAGGACTGAAGCTTTCTTT | CASNDLGQGRTEAFF